The source of this TCR beta chain is a study of spatial heterogeneity in lung cancer (dated by TCRdb to between 2018 and 2021). About the study as a whole: Beta-chain transcripts were consistently detected in greater numbers than alpha-chain transcripts, which likely reflects a higher abundance of beta-chain transcripts. In non-small cell lung cancer, the study quantitatively compared TCR alpha and beta repertoires across several tumor regions, matched nontumor lung, and blood. Nonsynonymous mutation counts, determined by whole-exome sequencing of tumor tissue, were related to TCR repertoire features. At surgery, 220 tumor regions, around 64 matched nontumor lung samples and 56 PBMC samples were TCR-sequenced for both alpha and beta chains. In the raw uncorrected reads, each unique combination of TCR and UMI appeared on average more than ten times. What the research found in general, with its limitations: Ubiquitous expanded tumor TCRs were found in blood more often at tumor resection than at routine follow-up. Confirming at a functional level the hypothesis that regional TCRs recognize regional mutations was considered to require additional single-cell paired TCR alpha and beta sequencing.

In the paper's terms, the time point label means: sample taken at primary tumor resection. TCR sequencing used whole RNA extracted from tumor and nontumor lung tissue, or from cryopreserved PBMC samples, without cell sorting. The donors were 60 to 80 patients from the lung TRACERx cohort who had early-stage, untreated non-small cell lung cancer. A patient was chosen for TCR sequencing only when enough RNA was available from at least two tumor regions. Per the germline V gene, MNHEY is the CDR1 and SVGAGI is the CDR2. From cysteine to phenylalanine, the CDR3 is 14 amino acids long. Only CDR3 DNA remains: 42 bases, in frame from the first base. At the junction V is shortened by 6 bases and J by 5 bases; bases outside the gene matches: 7. In the case of this clonotype: Its target antigen remains unknown. Qualities for individual bases were not recorded, and no much larger clone is one base off.

To prepare the library, 5' RACE was applied. Sequencing used a NextSeq 500. In the TCR library protocol, a unique molecular identifier was attached to each TCR cDNA molecule so that PCR and sequencing errors could be corrected. On the study's bioinformatics: TCR identification, UMI-based error correction and CDR3 extraction were all carried out with Decombinator tools. TCRs above a frequency of 2 per 1,000, corresponding to the top 1% of the tumor frequency distribution, were defined as expanded. Each repertoire was subsampled 100 times to 5,000 TCRs, after which Renyi diversity was computed with the R vegan package. CDR3 similarity networks were constructed using string-kernel similarity of amino acid triplets, with links drawn between CDR3s whose pairwise similarity was above 0.82. TCRdb took the public reads, trimmed them with fastp at Q25, ran MiXCR for clone calling and kept in-frame beta chains. A single entry per CDR3 protein holds the most common genes and DNA from its merged rows. The V and J calls follow TCRdb's processing rather than the paper's. The sample yields tens of thousands of distinct CDR3 sequences; roughly 12% were counted once. Around 4.3% of the sample is in the top ten clones.

The material was PBMCs, obtained at surgery. The origin of this receptor is a male donor with early-stage non-small cell lung cancer. The V gene is TRBV6-5 and the J gene is TRBJ2-5; 9 middle bases align to TRBD1. The CDR3 region reads CASSPGTGWETQYF. The base sequence is TGTGCCAGCAGCCCCGGGACAGGGTGGGAGACCCAGTACTTC.